This record looks at one TCR beta chain sequence and its context. Its ends do not fully match the called genes, so a read error is possible. This CDR3 has 11 residues. In germline, CDR1 is LGHDT, CDR2 YNNKEL (reference sequence). This record comes from a study of blood T cell repertoires in COVID-19. Clones were sequenced by immunoSEQ multiplex PCR, and TCRdb holds only the in-frame ones, with some missing. Here the sample spans fewer than 400,000 clones, approximately 83% being singletons. The chain uses TRBV3-1 (or the pseudogene TRBV3-2) and TRBJ2-5; the D is unclear. Source material: PBMCs or T cells enriched from blood (not recorded which). The clonotype comes from a man younger than 40 who had recovered from COVID-19. Written as DNA, the CDR3 is TGTGCCAGCACCCAACTAGAGACCCAGTACTTC. Protein product: CASTQLETQYF.